The rows below give T cell receptor beta chains drawn from one sample of a study of shared clonotypes between healthy human individuals. Only in-frame clones appear in the TCRdb table, and some are missing; sequencing was by immunoSEQ multiplex PCR. The table includes fewer than 150,000 clones, about 63% detected once. Sequences were obtained from memory CD8+ T cells sorted from blood. The receptors come from a woman aged 30 to 39 in good health. The CDR3 runs from the conserved cysteine through the conserved F or W. Fields, in order: J gene, D gene, clone size, V gene, CDR3 DNA, CDR3 protein. A D gene is named only where the DNA matches it firmly. Clone size, where shown, is once, few, many, or a class for clones that have expanded.

j_call: TRBJ2-3; d_call: -; clone_size: -; v_call: TRBV29-1; cdr3_nt: TGCAGCGTTCCACCAGGGGGGTCAGTCAGCACAGATACGCAGTATTTT; cdr3_aa: CSVPPGGSVSTDTQYF
j_call: TRBJ1-2; d_call: TRBD1; clone_size: few; v_call: TRBV5-8; cdr3_nt: TGTGCCAGCAGCCAAGAATTGCCTGAGCCCCGGGACAGAAATGGCTACACCTTC; cdr3_aa: CASSQELPEPRDRNGYTF
j_call: TRBJ2-7; d_call: -; clone_size: once; v_call: TRBV5-6; cdr3_nt: TGTGCCAGCAGCTTGGGGGGGAGCGAGCAGTACTTC; cdr3_aa: CASSLGGSEQYF
j_call: TRBJ1-2; d_call: -; clone_size: -; v_call: TRBV5-1; cdr3_nt: TGCGCCAGCAGTTGGAGACCTCGCGGCGACAATGGCTACACCTTC; cdr3_aa: CASSWRPRGDNGYTF
j_call: TRBJ2-2; d_call: -; clone_size: -; v_call: TRBV10-3; cdr3_nt: TGTGCCATCAGTGTGGACAGAAGAAACACCGGGGAGCTGTTTTTT; cdr3_aa: CAISVDRRNTGELFF
j_call: TRBJ1-2; d_call: TRBD1; clone_size: few; v_call: TRBV10-3; cdr3_nt: TGTGCCATCAGGGAAACGGCTACAGGGGCAAGTGGCTACACCTTC; cdr3_aa: CAIRETATGASGYTF
j_call: TRBJ2-7; d_call: TRBD1; clone_size: -; v_call: TRBV19; cdr3_nt: TGTGCCAGTAGTATCCGGGACAGGGTGGGGCTATCCTACGAGCAGTACTTC; cdr3_aa: CASSIRDRVGLSYEQYF
j_call: TRBJ2-7; d_call: TRBD1; clone_size: -; v_call: TRBV5-4; cdr3_nt: TGTGCCAGCAGGGATGGACAGGGGCGCCACGAGCAGTACTTC; cdr3_aa: CASRDGQGRHEQYF
j_call: TRBJ2-7; d_call: TRBD1; clone_size: -; v_call: TRBV5-1; cdr3_nt: TGCGCCAGCAGCCAGGGACAGCGAGACTACGAGCAGTACTTC; cdr3_aa: CASSQGQRDYEQYF
j_call: TRBJ1-4; d_call: TRBD1; clone_size: -; v_call: TRBV9; cdr3_nt: TGTGCCAGCAGCGTAGCTGCAGGGGGCTATGCAACTAATGAAAAACTGTTTTTT; cdr3_aa: CASSVAAGGYATNEKLFF
j_call: TRBJ2-7; d_call: -; clone_size: many; v_call: TRBV7-9; cdr3_nt: TGTGCCAGCAGCTTAGCGCAGGGACGACGAGCCTACGAGCAGTACTTC; cdr3_aa: CASSLAQGRRAYEQYF
j_call: TRBJ1-1; d_call: -; clone_size: many; v_call: TRBV9; cdr3_nt: TGTGCCAGCAGCGTAGCTTGGGGATCCACTGAAGCTTTCTTT; cdr3_aa: CASSVAWGSTEAFF
j_call: TRBJ2-5; d_call: TRBD1; clone_size: -; v_call: TRBV7-6; cdr3_nt: TGTGCCAGCAGCTTAGACAGGGGCTTCCAAGAGACCCAGTACTTC; cdr3_aa: CASSLDRGFQETQYF
j_call: TRBJ1-5; d_call: -; clone_size: -; v_call: TRBV7-8; cdr3_nt: TGTGCCAGCAGCTTAGTGCAGGCCACTGTTCTGAATCAGCCCCAGCATTTT; cdr3_aa: CASSLVQATVLNQPQHF
j_call: TRBJ2-1; d_call: -; clone_size: -; v_call: TRBV10-1; cdr3_nt: TGCGCCAGCAGTGAGTCGACGGCCCCAGGCGATGAGCAGTTCTTC; cdr3_aa: CASSESTAPGDEQFF
j_call: TRBJ2-3; d_call: TRBD1; clone_size: -; v_call: TRBV11-1; cdr3_nt: TGTGCCAGCAGCCTGGGGACAGGGGTTGATACGCAGTATTTT; cdr3_aa: CASSLGTGVDTQYF